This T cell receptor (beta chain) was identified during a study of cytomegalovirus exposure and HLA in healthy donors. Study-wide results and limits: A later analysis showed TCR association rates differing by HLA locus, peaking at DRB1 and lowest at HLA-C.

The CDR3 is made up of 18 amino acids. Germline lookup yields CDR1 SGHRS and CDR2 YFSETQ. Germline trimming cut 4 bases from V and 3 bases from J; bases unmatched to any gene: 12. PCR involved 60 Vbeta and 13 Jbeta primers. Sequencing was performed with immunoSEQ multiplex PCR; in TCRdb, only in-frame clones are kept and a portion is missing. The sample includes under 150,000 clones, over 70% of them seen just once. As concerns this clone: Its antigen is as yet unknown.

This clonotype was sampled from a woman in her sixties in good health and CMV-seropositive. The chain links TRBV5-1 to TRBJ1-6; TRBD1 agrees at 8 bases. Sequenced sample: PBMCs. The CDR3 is CASSPLPQGAGYNSPLHF. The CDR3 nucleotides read TGCGCCAGCAGCCCCCTACCCCAGGGGGCCGGCTATAATTCACCCCTCCACTTT.